These 8 T cell receptor beta chains came from one sample sequenced in a study of brain T cells in children with intractable seizures. Measured with immunoSEQ multiplex PCR; TCRdb has only the in-frame clones, and not every one. The sample holds around 80,000 clones, approximately 90% seen once. The input for sequencing was peripheral blood, taken at surgery. The receptors come from a girl aged 2 to 10 with Rasmussen encephalitis and intractable seizures.

The genes are TRBV15 and TRBJ2-7, with 8 positions matching TRBD1. V dropped 3 bases and J dropped 3; count of bases not matched to a gene: 1. CDR1 and CDR2 (germline): LNHNV, YYDKDF (reference sequence). CDR3 length: 13 residues. The CDR3 nucleotides read TGTGCCACCAGCAGGGACAGGGACTACGAGCAGTACTTC. Translated, it gives CATSRDRDYEQYF.

In this sample, this clone turned up a few times. As DNA, the CDR3 is TGCGCCAGCAGCCAAATCCGGGACAGGGGGTCGCTCAACTATGGCTACACCTTC. Amino acids: CASSQIRDRGSLNYGYTF. The rearrangement joins TRBV4-1 to TRBJ1-2; 11 bases agree with TRBD1. J was trimmed by 2 bases and V by 2 bases; bases with no gene match: 10. Germline values: CDR1 MGHRA, CDR2 YSYEKL. CDR3 size: 18 residues.

V is TRBV4-1 and J is TRBJ1-2; D not certain. V was trimmed by 4 bases and J by 3 bases, leaving 3 bases between them. This CDR3 region has 11 residues. CDR1 and CDR2 from the germline V gene are MGHRA and YSYEKL. Here the CDR3 DNA reads TGCGCCAGCAGCCGAGACTATGGCTACACCTTC. This codes for CASSRDYGYTF.

The rearrangement joins TRBV6-2 or TRBV6-3 to TRBJ2-7; D gene unclear. V lost 5 bases and J 2 bases, leaving 4 bases between the germline ends. Looked up from germline, CDR1 is MNHEY and CDR2 is SVGEGT. The CDR3 consists of 11 residues. CDR3 coding DNA: TGTGCCAGCAGTGACACCTACGAGCAGTACTTC. Residues: CASSDTYEQYF.

The chain links TRBV18 to TRBJ1-5; no definite D call. The V end was cut by 1 base, the J end by 0 bases, with 4 bases between. Germline CDR1 and CDR2: KGHSH and LQKENI. The CDR3 totals 14 residues. CDR3 region: CASSPQGSNQPQHF. The CDR3 nucleotides are TGTGCCAGCTCACCACAGGGTAGCAATCAGCCCCAGCATTTT.

The chain is built from TRBV18 and TRBJ1-1, with D maybe TRBD1 (5 bases). Germline V gene lookup returns CDR1 KGHSH and CDR2 LQKENI. The CDR3 has 15 residues. V was cut by 6 bases and J by 4 bases, with 18 bases left in between. The CDR3 region is CASSTTPDKGTEAFF. The CDR3 nucleotides are TGTGCCAGCTCTACCACACCGGACAAGGGCACTGAAGCTTTCTTT.

The V gene is TRBV19, the J gene TRBJ1-2; 8 positions match TRBD1. Trimming removed 5 bases from V and 6 bases from J; junction bases left unmatched: 17. There are 17 residues in the CDR3. From germline, CDR1 is LNHDA and CDR2 SQIVND (reference sequence). Here the CDR3 DNA reads TGTGCCAGTAGTCCCTCCTTTGACAGGGGCCTCGACAATGGCTACACCTTC. Translation: CASSPSFDRGLDNGYTF.

V is TRBV7-6 and J is TRBJ1-4, with D unclear. In germline, CDR1 is SGHVS, CDR2 FNYEAQ. Trimming pared 5 bases from V and 8 bases from J, leaving 12 bases between. The CDR3 consists of 13 residues. The CDR3 sequence: CASSKRGIEKLFF. The CDR3 DNA reads TGTGCCAGCAGCAAGCGGGGAATCGAAAAACTGTTTTTT.